These 21 T cell receptor beta chains share one sample of origin, sequenced in a study of blood T cell repertoires in COVID-19. This table comes from immunoSEQ multiplex PCR, and its TCRdb copy is limited to in-frame clones, with some not included. The top ten clones hold about 5% of a sample with roughly 76,000 clones, roughly 90% of them seen once. Sequenced sample: peripheral blood. The receptors were gathered from a woman aged 55-70 years with active COVID-19.

This sequence joins TRBV15 and TRBJ2-1; TRBD2 matches at 11 bases. Germline V gives CDR1 LNHNV, CDR2 YYDKDF (reference sequence). Trimming took 6 bases from V and 12 from J; bases not matched to a gene: 10. The CDR3 extends over 14 amino acids. The CDR3 sequence is CATRRASGRSGQFF. The CDR3 DNA sequence: TGTGCCACCAGAAGGGCTAGCGGGAGGTCTGGGCAGTTCTTC. Full variable domain (outside the CDR3, taken from reference TRBV15 and TRBJ2-1): DAMVIQNPRYQVTQFGKPVTLSCSQTLNHNVMYWYQQKSSQAPKLLFHYYDKDFNNEADTPDNFQSRRPNTSFCFLDIRSPGLGDTAMYLCATRRASGRSGQFFGPGTRLTVL.

The rearrangement joins TRBV28 to TRBJ1-1, with D possibly TRBD1 on 5 matching bases. Trimming stripped 6 bases from V and 0 bases from J, with 17 bases between. Germline V gene lookup returns CDR1 MDHEN and CDR2 SYDVKM. The CDR3 is 16 residues long. CDR3 amino acids: CASRPGLLGMNTEAFF. The CDR3 DNA sequence: TGTGCCAGCAGACCGGGACTGCTGGGGATGAACACTGAAGCTTTCTTT.

The chain employs TRBV28 and TRBJ1-6, with D maybe TRBD1 (6 bases). This CDR3 region has 15 residues. Germline CDR1 reads MDHEN; CDR2 reads SYDVKM. The V end lost 7 bases, the J end lost 7 bases, and 17 bases lay between the germline ends. This CDR3 reads CASKLTTGANSPLHF. CDR3 nucleotide sequence: TGTGCCAGCAAATTAACGACAGGCGCAAATTCACCCCTCCACTTT.

The chain couples TRBV27 to TRBJ2-5; 8 bases align to TRBD1. V gave up 3 bases and J gave up 2 bases; unmatched junction bases: 5. Germline V lookup: CDR1 MNHEY, CDR2 SMNVEV (reference sequence). The CDR3 spans 15 residues. The CDR3 coding sequence is TGTGCCAGCAGTTTCGGACAGGGTCCACAAGAGACCCAGTACTTC. This sequence encodes CASSFGQGPQETQYF.

The V call is TRBV7-9, the J call TRBJ1-1, with D unresolved. Germline-derived CDR1 and CDR2 are SEHNR and FQNEAQ (reference sequence). The CDR3 is 15 residues long. The V gene lost 4 bases and the J gene lost 5 bases, with 17 bases spanning the gap. Here the CDR3 reads CASSSMSGRGTEAFF. Here the CDR3 DNA reads TGTGCCAGCAGCTCAATGAGCGGGCGGGGAACTGAAGCTTTCTTT.

This chain connects TRBV15 to TRBJ2-1; 12 nucleotides match TRBD2. The CDR3 has 20 residues. The germline CDR1 and CDR2 sequences are LNHNV and YYDKDF (reference sequence). Germline trimming cut 0 bases from V and 4 bases from J; bases unmatched to any gene: 13. CDR3 coding DNA: TGTGCCACCAGCAGAGATTTTCTAGCGGGAGGGAGGGAGATATACAATGAGCAGTTCTTC. Encoded protein: CATSRDFLAGGREIYNEQFF. The variable domain in full, completed from reference TRBV15 and TRBJ2-1, reads DAMVIQNPRYQVTQFGKPVTLSCSQTLNHNVMYWYQQKSSQAPKLLFHYYDKDFNNEADTPDNFQSRRPNTSFCFLDIRSPGLGDTAMYLCATSRDFLAGGREIYNEQFFGPGTRLTVL.

The chain combines TRBV6-1 with TRBJ1-2; 8 bases align to TRBD1. Germline V gives CDR1 MNHNS, CDR2 SASEGT. J lost 4 bases, V lost 3 bases, and 7 bases had no gene match. The CDR3 has 15 amino acids. DNA of the CDR3: TGTGCCAGCAGTGACAGGGGGCCCCGAGGCTATGGCTACACCTTC. Translation: CASSDRGPRGYGYTF.

This clone was seen once. J is TRBJ2-7 and V is TRBV2; TRBD2 matches at 8 bases. Germline CDR1 is SNHLY and CDR2 is FYNNEI. Germline trimming cut 5 bases from V and 0 bases from J; bases unmatched to any gene: 6. The CDR3 consists of 15 residues. The CDR3 sequence is CASSIGLASSYEQYF. CDR3 in DNA: TGTGCCAGCAGTATAGGACTAGCCAGCTCCTACGAGCAGTACTTC.

The chain uses TRBV5-4 and TRBJ2-2; 9 bases are shared with TRBD2. V gave up 4 bases and J gave up 3 bases; unmatched junction bases: 4. This CDR3 has 15 residues. Germline V gene data show CDR1 as SGHNT and CDR2 as YYREEE (reference sequence). For the CDR3, the DNA is TGTGCCAGCAGCGCTAGCGGGAATTACACCGGGGAGCTGTTTTTT. Residues: CASSASGNYTGELFF.

The chain employs TRBV24-1 and TRBJ2-1; TRBD1 matches 7 bases. The CDR3 runs to 15 residues. J was trimmed by 1 base and V by 4 bases; bases with no gene match: 3. From germline, CDR1 is KGHDR and CDR2 SFDVKD. CDR3 DNA: TGTGCCACCAGTGAGTACAGGGGTTCCTACAATGAGCAGTTCTTC. Its translation: CATSEYRGSYNEQFF.

This chain links TRBV7-2 with TRBJ1-5; TRBD1 matches at 7 bases. The CDR3 consists of 13 residues. Trimming at V came to 3 bases and at J to 5 bases, leaving 1 base not matched to a gene. Germline assignment: CDR1 SGHTA and CDR2 FQGNSA. This chain's CDR3 is CASSFQGDQPQHF. In DNA, the CDR3 is TGTGCCAGCAGCTTCCAGGGGGATCAGCCCCAGCATTTT.

This clone was seen only a few times. The chain joins TRBV11-2 to TRBJ2-2, with 9 bases identical to TRBD2. The CDR3 consists of 16 residues. Germline V gene lookup returns CDR1 SGHAT and CDR2 FQNNGV. V was clipped by 6 bases and J by 2 bases; unmatched bases: 7. The CDR3: CASSSPGLANTGELFF. For the CDR3, the DNA is TGTGCCAGCAGTTCACCGGGACTAGCCAACACCGGGGAGCTGTTTTTT.

The V gene is TRBV28, the J gene TRBJ1-6; D possibly corresponds to TRBD1 (6 bases). The CDR3 spans 13 residues. From germline, CDR1 is MDHEN and CDR2 SYDVKM. V gave up 8 bases and J gave up 6 bases, with 11 bases separating them. The CDR3 DNA follows: TGTGCCAGCCTGGACAGCATTAATTCACCCCTCCACTTT. This codes for CASLDSINSPLHF.

The gene calls are TRBV28 and TRBJ1-2; 8 bases fit TRBD1. V was pared by 3 bases and J by 6 bases, with 3 bases of the junction left unmatched. CDR3 length: 13 residues. Germline assignment: CDR1 MDHEN and CDR2 SYDVKM. CDR3 residues: CASSLSTGDGYTF. Here the CDR3 DNA reads TGTGCCAGCAGTTTGTCGACAGGGGATGGCTACACCTTC.

This clone was detected only a few times. The CDR3 reads CASSLGVRVSGEQFF. The CDR3 DNA reads TGCGCCAGCAGCTTGGGAGTTAGAGTCTCGGGTGAGCAGTTCTTC. V usage is TRBV5-1 and J usage is TRBJ2-1; D gene uncertain. Trimming took off 0 bases at V and 9 bases at J, with 16 bases between the two ends. CDR1 SGHRS and CDR2 YFSETQ come from the germline V gene. The length of the CDR3 is 15 residues.

This sequence joins TRBV6-6 and TRBJ2-2, with 12 nucleotides matching TRBD2. The CDR3 is made up of 16 amino acids. V gave up 10 bases and J gave up 5 bases; unmatched junction bases: 11. From germline, CDR1 is MNHNY and CDR2 SVGAGI (reference sequence). The CDR3 loop is CATHVELAGGTGELFF. The CDR3 DNA sequence: TGTGCCACTCACGTCGAACTAGCGGGAGGAACCGGGGAGCTGTTTTTT.

This chain uses TRBV5-1 with TRBJ2-5; no reliable D call. This CDR3 region has 13 residues. CDR1 and CDR2 (germline): SGHRS, YFSETQ. With 4 bases removed from V and 0 bases from J, the gap between germline ends came to 7 bases. CDR3 protein: CASSPVHQETQYF. The DNA of the CDR3 is TGCGCCAGCAGCCCTGTCCACCAAGAGACCCAGTACTTC.

This chain joins TRBV5-1 and TRBJ2-1; the match to TRBD2 covers 10 bases. The CDR3 is made up of 15 amino acids. The trim removed 4 bases at V and 8 bases at J, leaving 9 bases unmatched. The V gene's germline CDR1 is SGHRS and CDR2 YFSETQ. The CDR3 DNA reads TGCGCCAGCAGCGTGAGCGGGAGGGCTGGAGATGAGCAGTTCTTC. It is translated as CASSVSGRAGDEQFF. Full variable domain (rest looked up from reference TRBV5-1 and TRBJ2-1): KAGVTQTPRYLIKTRGQQVTLSCSPISGHRSVSWYQQTPGQGLQFLFEYFSETQRNKGNFPGRFSGRQFSNSRSEMNVSTLELGDSALYLCASSVSGRAGDEQFFGPGTRLTVL.

In DNA, the CDR3 is TGTGCCAGCAGGAGGTTCGGAGCGCAGTATTTT. Translating it yields CASRRFGAQYF. The rearrangement uses TRBV12-3 or TRBV12-4 and TRBJ2-3; D is unresolved. This CDR3 is 11 amino acids long. Trimming removed 6 bases at V and 10 bases at J, with 11 bases between.

V and J are TRBV28 and TRBJ1-6; D unclear. The CDR3 contains 15 residues. The germline V gene has CDR1 MDHEN and CDR2 SYDVKM. Between the trimmed V and J ends, which lost 2 bases and 10 bases, there was a span of 15 bases. CDR3 sequence: CASSLRWSARSPLHF. The CDR3, as DNA: TGTGCCAGCAGTTTACGGTGGTCGGCGAGGTCACCCCTCCACTTT.

The genes are TRBV9 and TRBJ1-1; D perhaps matches TRBD1 (5 bases). This CDR3 region has 14 residues. Germline V CDR1 and CDR2: SGDLS, YYNGEE. Trimming removed 0 bases at V and 4 bases at J, with 10 bases between. CDR3 residues: CASSVAGGTTEAFF. The CDR3 DNA is TGTGCCAGCAGCGTAGCGGGGGGGACCACTGAAGCTTTCTTT.